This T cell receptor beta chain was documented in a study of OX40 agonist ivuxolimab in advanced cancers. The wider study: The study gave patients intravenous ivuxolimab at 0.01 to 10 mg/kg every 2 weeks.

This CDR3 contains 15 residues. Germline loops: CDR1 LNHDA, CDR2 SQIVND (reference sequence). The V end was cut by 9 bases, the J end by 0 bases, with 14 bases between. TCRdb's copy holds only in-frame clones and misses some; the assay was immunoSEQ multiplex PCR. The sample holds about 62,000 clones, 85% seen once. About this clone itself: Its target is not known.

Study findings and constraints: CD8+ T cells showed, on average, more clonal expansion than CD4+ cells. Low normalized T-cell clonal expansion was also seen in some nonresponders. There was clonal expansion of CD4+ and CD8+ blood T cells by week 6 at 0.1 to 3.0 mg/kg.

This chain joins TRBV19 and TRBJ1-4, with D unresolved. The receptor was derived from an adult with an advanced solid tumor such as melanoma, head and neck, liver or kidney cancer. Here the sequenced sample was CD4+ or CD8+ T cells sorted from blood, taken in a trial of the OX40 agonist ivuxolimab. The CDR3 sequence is CASRTQSTTNEKLFF. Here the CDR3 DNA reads TGTGCCAGCAGAACACAGTCTACAACTAATGAAAAACTGTTTTTT.